Below are 23 T cell receptor beta chains sequenced from a single sample in a study of blood T cell repertoires in COVID-19. TCRdb's copy holds only in-frame clones and misses some; the assay was immunoSEQ multiplex PCR. This table holds about 140,000 clones, roughly 81% found once. Material for sequencing was peripheral blood. These receptors were obtained from a woman aged 50 to 60 with active or convalescent COVID-19.

The gene calls are TRBV7-9 and TRBJ2-1; D might be TRBD1 (6 bases). This CDR3 spans 15 amino acids. Germline V gives CDR1 SEHNR, CDR2 FQNEAQ (reference sequence). Trimming stripped 5 bases from V and 4 bases from J, with 15 bases between. The CDR3 DNA follows: TGTGCCAGCAGCCTAAAGGGCGGACAGTACAATGAGCAGTTCTTC. Encoded protein: CASSLKGGQYNEQFF.

The chain is built from TRBV4-2 and TRBJ1-3; D ambiguous. V was pared by 8 bases and J by 1 base, with 18 bases between. CDR1 LGHNA and CDR2 YNFKEQ come from the germline V gene. The length of the CDR3 is 16 residues. For the CDR3, the DNA is TGTGCCAGCGGTATAGGAGGCGGCTGGTCTGGAAACACCATATATTTT. Its translation is CASGIGGGWSGNTIYF.

This clone has only a few counts. This chain uses TRBV19 with TRBJ1-2; the D gene is possibly TRBD1 (6 bases). The CDR3 is 13 amino acids. Germline CDR1 reads LNHDA; CDR2 reads SQIVND (reference sequence). The V end was cut by 4 bases, the J end by 4 bases, with 10 bases between. CDR3 residues: CASSRTVLYGYTF. The CDR3, as DNA: TGTGCCAGTAGTAGGACAGTTCTCTATGGCTACACCTTC.

The chain employs TRBV9 and TRBJ2-1; tentatively, D is TRBD2 (5 bases). The V end lost 1 base, the J end lost 8 bases, and 13 bases lay between the germline ends. Germline assignment: CDR1 SGDLS and CDR2 YYNGEE. This CDR3 contains 14 residues. As DNA, the CDR3 is TGTGCCAGCAGCGTATTCGTGGGAGTCGATGAGCAGTTCTTC. Protein product: CASSVFVGVDEQFF. Together with reference TRBV9 and TRBJ2-1, the CDR3 gives the full variable domain: DSGVTQTPKHLITATGQRVTLRCSPRSGDLSVYWYQQSLDQGLQFLIQYYNGEERAKGNILERFSAQQFPDLHSELNLSSLELGDSALYFCASSVFVGVDEQFFGPGTRLTVL.

The rearrangement joins TRBV19 to TRBJ2-3; 7 bases map to TRBD1. In germline, CDR1 is LNHDA, CDR2 SQIVND (reference sequence). This CDR3 has 14 amino acids. V lost 6 bases to trimming and J lost 3 bases; unmatched junction nucleotides: 6. The CDR3 sequence: CASRTGQQTDTQYF. DNA for the CDR3: TGTGCCAGTAGGACGGGACAGCAGACAGATACGCAGTATTTT.

This clone has only a few counts. V and J are TRBV7-3 and TRBJ2-1, with 9 nucleotides matching TRBD2. J lost 2 bases, V lost 4 bases, and 3 bases had no gene match. This CDR3 is 15 amino acids long. Germline V gene lookup returns CDR1 SGHTA and CDR2 FQGTGA. The CDR3 protein is CASSSSGRPYNEQFF. In DNA form, the CDR3 reads TGTGCCAGCAGCTCCAGCGGGAGGCCCTACAATGAGCAGTTCTTC.

This chain uses TRBV30 with TRBJ2-3, with D tentatively TRBD1 (6 bases). Germline CDR1 reads GTSNPN; CDR2 reads SVGIG (reference sequence). The CDR3 totals 16 residues. The V gene lost 4 bases and the J gene lost 3 bases, with 20 bases spanning the gap. CDR3 protein: CAWTTRRDTSTDTQYF. CDR3 coding DNA: TGTGCCTGGACCACCCGACGGGACACATCGACAGATACGCAGTATTTT.

The genes are TRBV7-3 and TRBJ2-3; no firm D call. Germline CDR1 SGHTA, CDR2 FQGTGA. V was clipped by 3 bases and J by 0 bases, with 10 bases between them. CDR3 size: 15 residues. The CDR3, as DNA: TGTGCCAGCAGCTTTCAAGCTTCTAGCACAGATACGCAGTATTTT. As protein: CASSFQASSTDTQYF.

The rearrangement uses TRBV14 and TRBJ1-1; 9 nucleotides line up with TRBD1. The CDR3 covers 12 residues. Losses at the gene ends were 3 bases for V and 12 bases for J; bases not matched to a gene: 5. From germline, CDR1 is SGHDN and CDR2 FVKESK. The CDR3 region is CASSQDRGVSFF. The DNA of the CDR3 is TGTGCCAGCAGCCAGGACAGGGGTGTGTCTTTCTTT.

The chain recombines TRBV5-1 with TRBJ1-3; possible D gene TRBD1, 5 bases. From germline, CDR1 is SGHRS and CDR2 YFSETQ. CDR3 length: 15 residues. The V end was cut by 7 bases, the J end by 0 bases, with 14 bases between. This CDR3 is CASRAAGSSGNTIYF. In DNA form, the CDR3 reads TGCGCCAGCCGAGCAGCAGGGTCCTCTGGAAACACCATATATTTT.

This clone was counted once. Other DNA sequences from this sample encode an identical CDR3 as well. J is TRBJ2-5 and V is TRBV5-1; D not resolved. Trimming pared 0 bases from V and 4 bases from J, leaving 4 bases between. The CDR3 is made up of 12 amino acids. CDR1 and CDR2 from the germline V gene are SGHRS and YFSETQ. The CDR3 sequence is CASSLVRETQYF. The CDR3 nucleotides are TGCGCCAGCAGCTTGGTTCGAGAGACCCAGTACTTC.

The V call is TRBV19, the J call TRBJ2-2, with 8 bases that match TRBD2. The J segment lost 0 bases and the V segment lost 5 bases, leaving 5 bases of the junction unmatched. CDR1 and CDR2 (germline): LNHDA, SQIVND (reference sequence). CDR3 length: 16 amino acids. CDR3 coding DNA: TGTGCCAGTAGTCCATTAGCGGGGACGAACACCGGGGAGCTGTTTTTT. Translating gives CASSPLAGTNTGELFF.

The V call is TRBV5-3, the J call TRBJ2-5; TRBD2 matches at 7 bases. TRBV5-3 is assigned to the ORF class and has an uncertain function. The CDR3 covers 19 residues. After removal of 4 bases from V and 1 base from J, the junction contained 19 bases not matched to a gene. The CDR3 is CARSEQTGTTRAAQETQYF. The CDR3 DNA is TGTGCCAGAAGCGAGCAGACCGGGACTACCCGCGCAGCCCAAGAGACCCAGTACTTC.

In this sample, this clone turned up a few times. The chain links TRBV10-3 to TRBJ1-6; D perhaps matches TRBD1 (6 bases). With 10 bases removed from V and 5 bases from J, the gap between germline ends came to 15 bases. This CDR3 region has 14 residues. CDR1 is ENHRY, CDR2 SYGVKD, per germline. The DNA for the CDR3 is TGTGCCACCTGCCGGGACACCAATAATTCACCCCTCCACTTT. Its translation is CATCRDTNNSPLHF.

In this sample, this clone turned up a few times. The rearrangement links TRBV6-4 to TRBJ2-1; TRBD2 is a possible D gene (5 bases). V was trimmed by 3 bases and J by 7 bases, leaving 13 bases between them. Germline lookup yields CDR1 MRHNA and CDR2 SNTAGT. This CDR3 is built from 14 residues. The CDR3 nucleotides read TGTGCCAGCAGTGAACTCGCCCGGACTAATGAGCAGTTCTTC. It translates to CASSELARTNEQFF.

This clone was observed a few times. As DNA, the CDR3 is TGTGCCAGCAGCAACGACAGGGCCTCCTACGAGCAGTACTTC. It translates to CASSNDRASYEQYF. V and J are TRBV7-8 and TRBJ2-7, with TRBD1 matching over 7 bases. With V trimmed by 5 bases and J by 0 bases, 4 bases remained unmatched. This CDR3 has 14 amino acids. Germline V gene lookup returns CDR1 SGHVS and CDR2 FQNEAQ.

This clone was recorded only once. The chain carries TRBV7-2 and TRBJ2-5; the match to TRBD1 covers 7 bases. Trimming cost V 5 bases and J 2 bases; bases outside gene matches: 5. The V gene's germline CDR1 is SGHTA and CDR2 FQGNSA. CDR3 size: 14 residues. Here the CDR3 DNA reads TGTGCCAGCAGCGAGGACAGGATTCAAGAGACCCAGTACTTC. Translated, it gives CASSEDRIQETQYF.

V usage is TRBV3-1 (or the pseudogene TRBV3-2) and J usage is TRBJ1-6; D gene uncertain. The V gene's germline CDR1 is LGHDT and CDR2 YNNKEL (reference sequence). The V gene lost 3 bases and the J gene lost 4 bases, with 13 bases spanning the gap. The CDR3 covers 16 residues. CDR3 protein: CASSQQETRYNSPLHF. The CDR3 nucleotides are TGTGCCAGCAGCCAGCAAGAAACAAGATATAATTCACCCCTCCACTTT.

The chain joins TRBV6-5 to TRBJ1-2; tentatively, D is TRBD1 (6 bases). Germline values: CDR1 MNHEY, CDR2 SVGAGI. CDR3 size: 15 residues. Between the trimmed V and J ends, which lost 5 bases and 5 bases, there was a span of 18 bases. For the CDR3, the DNA is TGTGCCAGCAGTCCGGATCACGGGACACCTTATGGCTACACCTTC. Translating it yields CASSPDHGTPYGYTF.

The chain couples TRBV6-2 or TRBV6-3 to TRBJ2-7; no clear D gene. Trimming shortened V by 6 bases and J by 1 base, and 16 bases separated the two germline ends. There are 15 residues in the CDR3. CDR1 and CDR2 from the germline V gene are MNHEY and SVGEGT. CDR3 residues: CASSDDTNPSYEQYF. The CDR3 bases are TGTGCCAGCAGCGATGACACGAACCCTTCCTACGAGCAGTACTTC.

This clone has more than one count but fewer than ten. This rearrangement joins TRBV19 to TRBJ1-2, with D perhaps matching TRBD1 (6 bases). The CDR3 spans 14 residues. V shed 3 bases and J shed 7 bases, with 15 bases lying between them. Germline CDR1 is LNHDA and CDR2 is SQIVND (reference sequence). This CDR3 is CASSIPGGAGGYTF. For the CDR3, the DNA is TGTGCCAGTAGTATTCCGGGGGGCGCGGGTGGCTACACCTTC.

This clone was picked up one time. The J gene is TRBJ2-2, the V gene TRBV7-2; no clear D. V was clipped by 5 bases and J by 1 base, with 14 bases between them. Germline CDR1 and CDR2: SGHTA and FQGNSA. The CDR3 totals 16 residues. The CDR3 DNA sequence: TGTGCCAGCAGCCATGGGCAACCAGGGAACACCGGGGAGCTGTTTTTT. Protein sequence: CASSHGQPGNTGELFF.

The rearrangement joins TRBV7-8 to TRBJ2-7; 13 positions match TRBD2. V shed 5 bases, J shed 0 bases, and the junction held 7 bases outside the gene matches. Germline loops: CDR1 SGHVS, CDR2 FQNEAQ. The CDR3 sequence is 17 residues long. The CDR3 nucleotides read TGTGCCAGCAGCCGCGGGACTAGCGGGACTAGCTCCTACGAGCAGTACTTC. It is translated as CASSRGTSGTSSYEQYF.